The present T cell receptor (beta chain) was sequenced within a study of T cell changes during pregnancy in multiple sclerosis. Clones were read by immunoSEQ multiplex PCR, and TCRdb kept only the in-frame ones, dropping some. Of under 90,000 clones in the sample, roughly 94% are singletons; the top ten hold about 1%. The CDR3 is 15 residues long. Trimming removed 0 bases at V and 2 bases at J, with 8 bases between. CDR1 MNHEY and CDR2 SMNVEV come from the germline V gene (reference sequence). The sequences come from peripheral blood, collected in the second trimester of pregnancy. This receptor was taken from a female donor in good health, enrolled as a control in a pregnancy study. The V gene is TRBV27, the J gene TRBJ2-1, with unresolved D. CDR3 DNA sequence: TGTGCCAGCAGTTTATCGGTCGAGGCCTACAATGAGCAGTTCTTC. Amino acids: CASSLSVEAYNEQFF.